These 16 T cell receptor beta chains share one sample of origin, sequenced in a study of T cell responses to AZD1222 COVID-19 vaccine. The data were produced by immunoSEQ multiplex PCR, yet TCRdb's version contains in-frame clones alone and is incomplete. The sample lists 88,000 or so clones; approximately 88% were seen once. Sequencing used peripheral blood, obtained 28 days after the second AZD1222 dose. The receptors were sampled from an adult who received the AZD1222 COVID-19 vaccine.

This chain connects TRBV4-2 to TRBJ1-5; 9 nucleotides line up with TRBD1. CDR1 and CDR2 (germline): LGHNA, YNFKEQ. J was trimmed by 6 bases and V by 5 bases; bases with no gene match: 8. CDR3 length: 15 residues. For the CDR3, the DNA is TGTGCCAGCAGCGAGGGGGGACAGGGAGGTCAGCCCCAGCATTTT. As protein: CASSEGGQGGQPQHF.

This clone has a single count. This chain connects TRBV27 to TRBJ1-1, with 8 bases lining up with TRBD1. CDR1 and CDR2 from the germline V gene are MNHEY and SMNVEV (reference sequence). The CDR3 length is 14 residues. Trimming at V came to 8 bases and at J to 1 base, leaving 6 bases not matched to a gene. This chain's CDR3 is CASWTGLRNTEAFF. The DNA of the CDR3 is TGTGCCAGCTGGACAGGGCTCAGGAACACTGAAGCTTTCTTT.

This chain joins TRBV5-1 and TRBJ1-3; D unclear. CDR3 size: 15 residues. Germline CDR1 is SGHRS and CDR2 is YFSETQ. Trimming took 4 bases from V and 4 from J, leaving 15 bases between them. This CDR3 reads CASSGRGTYGNTIYF. CDR3 DNA: TGCGCCAGCAGCGGCAGAGGAACGTACGGAAACACCATATATTTT.

The V call is TRBV10-2, the J call TRBJ2-7; D may correspond to TRBD1 or TRBD2 (5 bases each). Germline CDR1 WSHSY, CDR2 SAAADI. Trimming cost V 3 bases and J 5 bases, with 17 bases left between them. The CDR3 length is 15 residues. The CDR3 is CASSDPGTVTDEQYF. CDR3 bases: TGCGCCAGCAGTGACCCCGGGACCGTCACCGACGAGCAGTACTTC.

V and J are TRBV9 and TRBJ2-2; perhaps TRBD1 as D (7 bases). The V gene lost 2 bases and the J gene lost 6 bases, with 17 bases spanning the gap. The CDR3 contains 16 residues. The germline gives CDR1 SGDLS, CDR2 YYNGEE. CDR3 nucleotides: TGTGCCAGCAGCGTTCACTCAGGGGGGAGTCCCGGGGAGCTGTTTTTT. It translates to CASSVHSGGSPGELFF.

The J gene is TRBJ1-5, the V gene TRBV6-5; no firm D call. The V end was cut by 5 bases, the J end by 7 bases, with 15 bases between. The CDR3 runs to 14 residues. Germline V gene data show CDR1 as MNHEY and CDR2 as SVGAGI. CDR3 amino acids: CASSQTTGRQPQHF. The CDR3 bases are TGTGCCAGCAGTCAAACGACCGGGAGACAGCCCCAGCATTTT.

A single count supports this clone. The chain joins TRBV7-9 to TRBJ1-1; the D gene is possibly TRBD1 (6 bases). The CDR3 totals 15 residues. V lost 6 bases to trimming and J lost 0 bases, with 14 bases between them. The germline V gene encodes CDR1 SEHNR and CDR2 FQNEAQ (reference sequence). The CDR3: CASRSTGLVNTEAFF. The CDR3 DNA sequence: TGTGCCAGCAGAAGTACAGGGCTGGTGAACACTGAAGCTTTCTTT.

The chain combines TRBV11-2 with TRBJ2-5; D call uncertain. The CDR3 extends over 16 amino acids. V was trimmed by 1 base and J by 2 bases, leaving 14 bases between them. Germline CDR1 SGHAT, CDR2 FQNNGV. In DNA, the CDR3 is TGTGCCAGCAGCTTAGGTGGCGGAAGTACTCAAGAGACCCAGTACTTC. Protein: CASSLGGGSTQETQYF. The entire variable domain, with the rest obtained from reference TRBV11-2 and TRBJ2-5, is as follows: EAGVAQSPRYKIIEKRQSVAFWCNPISGHATLYWYQQILGQGPKLLIQFQNNGVVDDSQLPKDRFSAERLKGVDSTLKIQPAKLEDSAVYLCASSLGGGSTQETQYFGPGTRLLVL.

Here the CDR3 DNA reads TGTGCCAGCAGTGACGGACGGAACACAGATACGCAGTATTTT. It is translated as CASSDGRNTDTQYF. V is TRBV2 and J is TRBJ2-3; D uncertain. V lost 3 bases and J lost 2, with 9 bases in between. The germline CDR1 and CDR2 sequences are SNHLY and FYNNEI. CDR3 length equals 14 residues. The full variable domain, with the rest looked up from reference TRBV2 and TRBJ2-3, is EPEVTQTPSHQVTQMGQEVILRCVPISNHLYFYWYRQILGQKVEFLVSFYNNEISEKSEIFDDQFSVERPDGSNFTLKIRSTKLEDSAMYFCASSDGRNTDTQYFGPGTRLTVL.

This clone was detected once. The rearrangement joins TRBV25-1 to TRBJ2-5; D gene uncertain. Trimming stripped 3 bases from V and 5 bases from J, with 10 bases between. CDR1 is MGHDK and CDR2 is SYGVNS in the germline V gene. The CDR3 extends over 13 amino acids. The CDR3 coding sequence is TGTGCCAGCAGTGACTGGCGGCGGGAGACCCAGTACTTC. Its translation: CASSDWRRETQYF.

This clone was seen a few times. V is TRBV5-1 and J is TRBJ1-2, with D hard to call. In germline, CDR1 is SGHRS, CDR2 YFSETQ. The CDR3 is made up of 11 amino acids. Trimming removed 5 bases from V and 8 bases from J, with 10 bases in between. The CDR3 loop is CASRNEGGYTF. The DNA for the CDR3 is TGCGCCAGCAGAAATGAAGGCGGCTACACCTTC. Full variable domain (rest looked up from reference TRBV5-1 and TRBJ1-2): KAGVTQTPRYLIKTRGQQVTLSCSPISGHRSVSWYQQTPGQGLQFLFEYFSETQRNKGNFPGRFSGRQFSNSRSEMNVSTLELGDSALYLCASRNEGGYTFGSGTRLTVV.

The V gene is TRBV30, the J gene TRBJ2-7, with TRBD2 identical over 11 bases. CDR1 and CDR2 (germline): GTSNPN, SVGIG (reference sequence). The CDR3 totals 15 residues. V gave up 3 bases and J gave up 5 bases; unmatched junction bases: 9. CDR3 DNA: TGTGCCTGGAGGCTAATAGCGGGGGGGAGAAACGAGCAGTACTTC. The encoded protein is CAWRLIAGGRNEQYF.

The gene calls are TRBV28 and TRBJ1-1; TRBD1 matches 8 bases. Germline V CDR1 and CDR2: MDHEN, SYDVKM. With 6 bases clipped from V and 2 bases from J, the junction kept 5 bases outside the gene matches. This CDR3 is 14 amino acids long. Here the CDR3 reads CASRTGQANTEAFF. CDR3 in DNA: TGTGCCAGCAGGACGGGACAGGCCAACACTGAAGCTTTCTTT.

The rearrangement links TRBV6-6 to TRBJ2-7, with D possibly called TRBD1 or TRBD2 (6 bases each). CDR1 MNHNY and CDR2 SVGAGI come from the germline V gene (reference sequence). This CDR3 is 11 amino acids long. V dropped 6 bases and J dropped 6 bases, with 9 bases sitting between them. CDR3 sequence reads: CASRRGAEQYF. The CDR3 DNA reads as TGTGCCAGCAGGAGGGGGGCCGAGCAGTACTTC.

The chain links TRBV18 to TRBJ2-3; 15 nucleotides align to TRBD2. After removal of 1 base from V and 1 base from J, the junction contained 3 bases not matched to a gene. The germline V gene has CDR1 KGHSH and CDR2 LQKENI. This CDR3 region has 18 residues. The CDR3 reads CASSPRGLAGGGTDTQYF. The CDR3 DNA reads TGTGCCAGCTCACCACGCGGACTAGCGGGGGGGGGCACAGATACGCAGTATTTT.

The J gene is TRBJ2-5, the V gene TRBV18; D not resolved. The V gene's germline CDR1 is KGHSH and CDR2 LQKENI. Deletions cut 3 bases from V and 2 bases from J, with 7 bases between. This CDR3 region has 13 residues. The CDR3 bases are TGTGCCAGCTCACCTAATTCTCAAGAGACCCAGTACTTC. It is translated as CASSPNSQETQYF.